The clone carrying this T cell receptor (beta chain) was picked up one time. Antigen unknown. TCR beta CDR3 regions were amplified from RNA transcripts. A first-round RT-PCR of the TCR CDR3 used the HTBI primer set. One entry per CDR3 protein, called by TCRdb with MiXCR from the multiplex PCR reads. The sample holds approximately 570,000 distinct CDR3 sequences, about 20% seen once. This entry comes from a study of T cells in Graves' hyperthyroidism and ophthalmopathy. Broader study findings: Classification by a 13 V-J model distinguished ophthalmopathy from stable hyperthyroidism.

This CDR3 is 18 amino acids long. CDR1 MGHRA and CDR2 YSYEKL come from the germline V gene. The V gene end was trimmed by 2 bases and the J gene end by 0 bases; junction bases not matched to a gene: 8. Sample: blood. The TCR sequence derives from a man aged 40-49 years with Graves' ophthalmopathy. The chain couples TRBV4-1 to TRBJ2-2, with TRBD1 identical over 8 bases. CDR3 sequence: CASSQWPTGAANTGELFF. The DNA for the CDR3 is TGCGCCAGCAGCCAATGGCCGACAGGGGCCGCGAACACCGGGGAGCTGTTTTTT.